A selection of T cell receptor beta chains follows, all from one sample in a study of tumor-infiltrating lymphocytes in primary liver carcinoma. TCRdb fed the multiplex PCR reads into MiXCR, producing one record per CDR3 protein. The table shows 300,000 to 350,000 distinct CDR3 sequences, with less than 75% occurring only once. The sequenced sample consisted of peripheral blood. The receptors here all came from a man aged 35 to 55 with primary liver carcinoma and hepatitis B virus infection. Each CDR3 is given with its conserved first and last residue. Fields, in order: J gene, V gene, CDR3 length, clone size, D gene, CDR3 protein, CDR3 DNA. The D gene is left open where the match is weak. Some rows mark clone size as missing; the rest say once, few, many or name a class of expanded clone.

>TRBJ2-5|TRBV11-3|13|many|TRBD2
CASSPGLAETQYF
TGTGCCAGCAGCCCTGGACTAGCGGAGACCCAGTACTTC
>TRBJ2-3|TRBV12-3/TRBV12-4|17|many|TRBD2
CASSLPTSGESTDTQYF
TGTGCCAGCAGTTTACCGACTAGCGGGGAATCCACAGATACGCAGTATTTT
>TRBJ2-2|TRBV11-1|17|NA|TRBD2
CASSRTGTILNTEELFF
TGTGCCAGCAGCAGGACCGGGACTATCCTTAACACCGAGGAGCTGTTTTTT
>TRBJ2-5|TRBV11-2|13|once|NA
CASSLLRLETLYF
TGTGCCAGCAGCTTACTCAGACTAGAGACCCTGTACTTC
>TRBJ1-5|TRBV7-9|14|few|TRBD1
CASSLTGVNQPQHF
TGTGCCAGCAGCCTCACAGGGGTAAATCAGCCCCAGCATTTT
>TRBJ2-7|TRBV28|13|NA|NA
CASRGPGNKEQYF
TGTGCCAGCAGAGGGCCAGGGAATAAGGAGCAGTACTTC
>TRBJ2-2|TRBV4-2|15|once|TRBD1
CARTGGQGFNGELFF
TGTGCCAGGACGGGGGGACAGGGTTTCAACGGGGAGCTGTTTTTT
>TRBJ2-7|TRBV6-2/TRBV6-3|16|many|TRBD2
CASRMENLAGAREQYF
TGTGCCAGCCGTATGGAGAACCTAGCGGGAGCTCGGGAGCAGTACTTC
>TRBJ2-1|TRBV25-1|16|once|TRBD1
CASSESGRGLYNEQFF
TGTGCCAGCAGTGAATCCGGCAGGGGGCTGTACAATGAGCAGTTCTTC
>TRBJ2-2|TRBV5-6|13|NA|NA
CASGLDVIGELFF
TGTGCCAGCGGCCTGGACGTCATTGGGGAGCTGTTTTTT